This passage covers 30 T cell receptor beta chains from one sample sequenced in a study of blood T cell repertoires in COVID-19. Libraries were prepared by immunoSEQ multiplex PCR; TCRdb keeps only in-frame clonotypes and omits some of them. The sample lists some 350,000 clones, more than 75% seen once, with 2.5% to 3.5% in the top ten. Source material: PBMCs or T cells enriched from blood (not recorded which). The receptor source for this set is a woman aged 25 to 39 who had recovered from COVID-19.

This clone turned up a few times. J is TRBJ2-7 and V is TRBV21-1; TRBD1 is the table's D call and was not checked against the DNA. TRBV21-1 is given as a pseudogene. This CDR3 is built from 15 residues. CDR3 amino acids: CASSKEGDSSYEQYF. As DNA, the CDR3 is TGTGCCAGCAGCAAAGAAGGGGACAGCTCCTACGAGCAGTACTTC.

The chain is built from TRBV5-1 and TRBJ2-3, with D possibly matching TRBD2 (5 bases). Germline CDR1 and CDR2: SGHRS and YFSETQ. Trimming stripped 0 bases from V and 2 bases from J, with 7 bases between. The CDR3 sequence is 14 residues long. The CDR3 DNA sequence: TGCGCCAGCAGCTTGGGCCTAGCCACAGATACGCAGTATTTT. It translates to CASSLGLATDTQYF.

The chain employs TRBV20-1 and TRBJ2-7; D is ambiguous. The germline V and J ends were trimmed by 4 bases and 2 bases, with 6 bases remaining between them. Germline lookup yields CDR1 DFQATT and CDR2 SNEGSKA (reference sequence). CDR3 length equals 11 residues. The DNA of the CDR3 is TGCAGTGCTAAACCGGCCTACGAGCAGTACTTC. Protein product: CSAKPAYEQYF.

This clone turned up a few times. V usage is TRBV6-4 and J usage is TRBJ2-2, with a tentative D call TRBD1 (8 bases). V lost 7 bases and J lost 4, with 13 bases in between. Germline-derived CDR1 and CDR2 are MRHNA and SNTAGT. The CDR3 runs 14 residues. The CDR3 nucleotides are TGTGCCAGCACAGGGGGCGGGGGCACCGGGGAGCTGTTTTTT. Residues: CASTGGGGTGELFF.

This sequence joins TRBV28 and TRBJ1-4, with a weak D call TRBD1 (6 bases). Germline values: CDR1 MDHEN, CDR2 SYDVKM. Deletions cut 5 bases from V and 8 bases from J, with 15 bases between. This CDR3 region has 14 residues. The chain's CDR3 is CASSVPDGTEKLFF. CDR3 nucleotides: TGTGCCAGCAGTGTCCCCGACGGGACAGAAAAACTGTTTTTT.

V gene TRBV4-1 combines with J gene TRBJ2-6; D possibly corresponds to TRBD1 (5 bases). The CDR3 covers 19 residues. Deletions cut 0 bases from V and 2 bases from J, with 17 bases between. Germline V CDR1 and CDR2: MGHRA, YSYEKL. CDR3 sequence reads: CASSQDMPQVITGANVLTF. The DNA of the CDR3 is TGCGCCAGCAGCCAAGATATGCCACAGGTTATTACTGGGGCCAACGTCCTGACTTTC.

This chain links TRBV6-5 with TRBJ1-2, with TRBD1 matching 8 bases. V was clipped by 6 bases and J by 5 bases; unmatched bases: 5. Germline CDR1 MNHEY, CDR2 SVGAGI. CDR3 length: 13 amino acids. CDR3 amino acids: CASRDGTGYGYTF. The CDR3, as DNA: TGTGCCAGCAGGGACGGGACAGGTTATGGCTACACCTTC.

A note on this clone: The junction departs from germline at one end; a sequencing error may be responsible. Other nucleotide sequences from this sample produce the same CDR3. The chain carries TRBV7-7 and TRBJ2-1, with 11 bases aligning to TRBD2. Germline CDR1 reads SSHAT; CDR2 reads FNYEAQ (reference sequence). The CDR3 covers 15 residues. This CDR3 reads CASSPGTSGYNEQFF. CDR3 nucleotide sequence: TGTGCTAGCAGCCCCGGGACTAGCGGATACAATGAGCAGTTCTTC.

In its sample, this clone was seen many times. V is TRBV24-1 and J is TRBJ2-1, with D perhaps matching TRBD2 (5 bases). This CDR3 has 13 residues. CDR1 KGHDR and CDR2 SFDVKD come from the germline V gene. Trimming removed 5 bases at V and 9 bases at J, with 13 bases between. The CDR3 loop is CATSAVVGSEQFF. CDR3 nucleotides: TGTGCCACCAGTGCGGTCGTTGGGAGTGAGCAGTTCTTC.

This chain connects TRBV9 to TRBJ1-1, with TRBD1 as a possible D gene (5 bases). Trimming stripped 0 bases from V and 8 bases from J, with 20 bases between. Germline-derived CDR1 and CDR2 are SGDLS and YYNGEE. The CDR3 has 16 residues. CDR3 sequence reads: CASSVEVFGAGREAFF. The CDR3 coding sequence is TGTGCCAGCAGCGTAGAAGTTTTTGGGGCCGGCAGAGAAGCTTTCTTT.

The chain recombines TRBV5-8 with TRBJ1-1; tentative D call: TRBD1 (6 bases). Trimming left V 4 bases short and J 1 base short, with 11 bases between. CDR3 length: 14 residues. CDR1 is SGHTS, CDR2 YDEGEE, per germline. The DNA for the CDR3 is TGTGCCAGCAGCCGCTGGGACACGAACACTGAAGCTTTCTTT. Its protein product is CASSRWDTNTEAFF.

The chain joins TRBV28 to TRBJ2-7, with TRBD1 matching over 12 bases. This CDR3 is 16 amino acids long. The trim removed 6 bases at V and 7 bases at J, leaving 13 bases unmatched. Germline V gene data show CDR1 as MDHEN and CDR2 as SYDVKM. The CDR3 DNA is TGTGCCAGCAGCCCTGGAGGGGGACAGGGGGCTGTTGAGCAGTACTTC. This encodes CASSPGGGQGAVEQYF.

This chain uses TRBV6-5 with TRBJ1-1; D gene uncertain. This CDR3 is 12 amino acids long. Germline loops: CDR1 MNHEY, CDR2 SVGAGI. Trimming took 6 bases from V and 2 from J, leaving 7 bases between them. The CDR3 spells CASREQNTEAFF. The CDR3 DNA reads TGTGCCAGCAGGGAGCAAAACACTGAAGCTTTCTTT.

The chain recombines TRBV19 with TRBJ1-4; D perhaps matches TRBD1 (6 bases). The CDR3 is 15 residues long. The V end lost 0 bases, the J end lost 8 bases, and 13 bases lay between the germline ends. Per germline, CDR1 LNHDA and CDR2 SQIVND (reference sequence). CDR3 in DNA: TGTGCCAGTAGTATAGATGGAACAGGGAGCGAAAAACTGTTTTTT. This gives the protein CASSIDGTGSEKLFF.

The chain links TRBV5-6 to TRBJ1-1, with a possible D match to TRBD1 (5 bases). Germline V gene lookup returns CDR1 SGHDT and CDR2 YYEEEE. The V end lost 1 base, the J end lost 6 bases, and 16 bases lay between the germline ends. CDR3 length: 15 amino acids. This CDR3 is CASSLRSGSGAEAFF. CDR3 DNA sequence: TGTGCCAGCAGCTTGAGATCAGGGTCGGGGGCTGAAGCTTTCTTT.

This rearrangement joins TRBV5-4 to TRBJ2-7, with 12 bases lining up with TRBD2. CDR1 is SGHNT and CDR2 is YYREEE in the germline V gene (reference sequence). CDR3 length equals 15 residues. V trimming: 4 bases; J trimming: 11 bases; junction bases outside the gene matches: 13. The CDR3 region has the DNA TGTGCCAGCAGCACAGGGACTAGCGGGTCTCCTGTGAAGTACTTC. It translates to CASSTGTSGSPVKYF.

The chain combines TRBV27 with TRBJ2-7, with 9 bases fitting TRBD1. Trimming took 8 bases from V and 5 from J; bases not matched to a gene: 13. Germline CDR1 MNHEY, CDR2 SMNVEV (reference sequence). The CDR3 is 15 amino acids. The CDR3 DNA follows: TGTGCCAGCCACGAAGGGGGGACAGGGTTCCACGAGCAGTACTTC. It yields the protein CASHEGGTGFHEQYF.

This sequence joins TRBV7-8 and TRBJ2-5; tentative D call: TRBD2 (7 bases). CDR1 is SGHVS and CDR2 is FQNEAQ in the germline V gene. Trimming cost V 5 bases and J 0 bases, with 19 bases left between them. The CDR3 length is 17 residues. In nucleotides, the CDR3 is TGTGCCAGCAGCCGAGGGGGGTCTAGCGGATACCAAGAGACCCAGTACTTC. Translating it yields CASSRGGSSGYQETQYF.

This chain joins TRBV7-9 and TRBJ2-1; tentatively, D is TRBD2 (5 bases). Germline values: CDR1 SEHNR, CDR2 FQNEAQ (reference sequence). The CDR3 covers 13 residues. Trimming cost V 2 bases and J 8 bases, with 10 bases left between them. The CDR3 bases are TGTGCCAGCAGCTTACCTAGCCAACATGAGCAGTTCTTC. Its protein product is CASSLPSQHEQFF.

CDR3 in DNA: TGCGCCAGCAGCCTCCCCGGGACAGGTACGGTCTCTGATCAGCCCCAGCATTTT. This codes for CASSLPGTGTVSDQPQHF. The chain recombines TRBV5-1 with TRBJ1-5, with 8 bases lining up with TRBD1. V lost 4 bases and J lost 5; bases outside the gene matches: 17. The CDR3 sequence is 18 residues long. CDR1 SGHRS and CDR2 YFSETQ come from the germline V gene.

This sequence joins TRBV7-8 and TRBJ1-2; 9 nucleotides match TRBD1. Unmatched junction bases numbered 20, after V lost 7 bases and J lost 8 bases. Looked up from germline, CDR1 is SGHVS and CDR2 is FQNEAQ. CDR3 length equals 17 residues. In nucleotides, the CDR3 is TGTGCCAGCACGACGGGACAGGGTCTTTCATCCGATTTCGGCTACACCTTC. This sequence encodes CASTTGQGLSSDFGYTF. Based on the CDR3 plus reference TRBV7-8 and TRBJ1-2, the full variable domain is GAGVSQSPRYKVAKRGQDVALRCDPISGHVSLFWYQQALGQGPEFLTYFQNEAQLDKSGLPSDRFFAERPEGSVSTLKIQRTQQEDSAVYLCASTTGQGLSSDFGYTFGSGTRLTVV.

The V gene is TRBV5-5, the J gene TRBJ2-7, with D possibly TRBD1 on 5 matching bases. V was pared by 0 bases and J by 3 bases, with 13 bases between. Germline lookup yields CDR1 SGHKS and CDR2 YYEKEE (reference sequence). CDR3 length: 15 amino acids. This CDR3 is CASSLVRAANYEQYF. The CDR3 DNA reads as TGTGCCAGCAGCTTGGTCAGGGCAGCGAACTACGAGCAGTACTTC.

The chain combines TRBV18 with TRBJ1-4; D is possibly TRBD1 (6 bases). V shed 1 base and J shed 12 bases, with 12 bases lying between them. The CDR3 consists of 13 residues. Germline V gene data show CDR1 as KGHSH and CDR2 as LQKENI. The CDR3 reads CASSPRQVTQLFF. In DNA, the CDR3 is TGTGCCAGCTCACCACGACAGGTCACCCAACTGTTTTTT.

In DNA form, the CDR3 reads TGCAGTGCTAGTCCCGGGACAGGGCAATACAATGAGCAGTTCTTC. It yields the protein CSASPGTGQYNEQFF. The genes are TRBV20-1 and TRBJ2-1; TRBD1 matches at 9 bases. Losses at the gene ends were 3 bases for V and 4 bases for J; bases not matched to a gene: 7. Germline V gene sequence: CDR1 DFQATT, CDR2 SNEGSKA (reference sequence). There are 15 residues in the CDR3.

The chain carries TRBV28 and TRBJ1-6; TRBD1 matches at 12 bases. CDR1 is MDHEN, CDR2 SYDVKM, per germline. The CDR3 is 17 amino acids. The V gene end was trimmed by 3 bases and the J gene end by 8 bases; junction bases not matched to a gene: 8. Written as DNA, the CDR3 is TGTGCCAGCAGTTTCGGCCGGGACAGGGGGCAGGATTCACCCCTCCACTTT. Protein sequence: CASSFGRDRGQDSPLHF.

This sequence joins TRBV19 and TRBJ1-5; TRBD1 matches at 8 bases. J gave up 6 bases and V 1 base, and 5 bases lay outside the gene matches. CDR1 and CDR2 from the germline V gene are LNHDA and SQIVND (reference sequence). The CDR3 loop spans 15 amino acids. The CDR3 bases are TGTGCCAGTAGTATAGGCGGGACAGGCTCTCAGCCCCAGCATTTT. Protein: CASSIGGTGSQPQHF.

The rearrangement uses TRBV14 and TRBJ1-6; the D is unclear. V was cut by 2 bases and J by 0 bases, with 14 bases left in between. The CDR3 contains 18 residues. Germline CDR1 reads SGHDN; CDR2 reads FVKESK. Here the CDR3 reads CASSQRSGGSSYNSPLHF. The CDR3 bases are TGTGCCAGCAGCCAAAGGTCCGGAGGGAGCTCCTATAATTCACCCCTCCACTTT.

V and J are TRBV11-2 and TRBJ2-3; TRBD2 agrees at 7 bases. The V and J ends lost 1 base and 3 bases, in that order; junction bases with no gene match: 7. CDR1 and CDR2 (germline): SGHAT, FQNNGV. This CDR3 has 16 amino acids. CDR3 sequence: CASSLGSAGTTDTQYF. DNA of the CDR3: TGTGCCAGCAGCTTAGGCTCAGCGGGAACAACAGATACGCAGTATTTT.

J is TRBJ2-7 and V is TRBV19; D possibly corresponds to TRBD2 (5 bases). This CDR3 contains 11 residues. Germline V gives CDR1 LNHDA, CDR2 SQIVND (reference sequence). The germline V and J ends were trimmed by 6 bases and 7 bases, with 10 bases remaining between them. DNA of the CDR3: TGTGCCAGTAGAGCGGACCGAGAGCAGTACTTC. Its translation: CASRADREQYF.

CDR3 coding DNA: TGTGCCAGCAGCTCGGAGGCGGGACAGGGGTACGAGCAGTACTTC. Protein product: CASSSEAGQGYEQYF. The chain couples TRBV5-4 to TRBJ2-7, with 10 bases fitting TRBD1. The CDR3 consists of 15 residues. Per the germline V gene, CDR1 is SGHNT and CDR2 is YYREEE (reference sequence). V lost 3 bases and J lost 4; bases outside the gene matches: 7.